The source of this T cell receptor beta chain is a study of OX40 agonist ivuxolimab in advanced cancers. Some clones are missing from TCRdb's copy, which holds only in-frame ones; the method was immunoSEQ multiplex PCR. This sample carries 67,000 or so clones, around 86% of them seen once, and the ten largest clones take 1.1%. CDR1 and CDR2 from the germline V gene are SGHTA and FQGNSA. The CDR3 sequence is 15 residues long. Trimming stripped 2 bases from V and 2 bases from J, with 10 bases between. This TCR came from an adult with an advanced solid tumor such as melanoma, head and neck, liver or kidney cancer. Here the sequenced sample was CD4+ or CD8+ T cells sorted from blood, taken in a trial of the OX40 agonist ivuxolimab. This rearrangement joins TRBV7-2 to TRBJ2-1, with D hard to call. For the CDR3, the DNA is TGTGCCAGCAGCTTACATACGATTACCTACAATGAGCAGTTCTTC. It is translated as CASSLHTITYNEQFF.